One sample yielded the 24 T cell receptor beta chains listed below, sequenced in a study of T cell clonality in common variable immunodeficiency. The repertoire was sequenced with immunoSEQ multiplex PCR; TCRdb's copy has only in-frame clones and lacks some. The sample is made up of around 52,000 clones, none counted only once. Material: peripheral blood mononuclear cells. The receptors originated from a person aged 18 to 70 in good health.

This clone was counted many times. The read terminates 3 residues ahead of where the CDR3 ends, so the germline J gene completes it. J is TRBJ2-7 and V is TRBV14; D possibly corresponds to TRBD1 (6 bases). Trimming removed 8 bases at V and 2 bases at J, with 16 bases between. Germline CDR1 and CDR2: SGHDN and FVKESK. This CDR3 comprises 14 residues. Incomplete CDR3 DNA: TGTGCCAGCCAACTCACATGGGGGCCCTACGAG. Its protein product is CASQLTWGPYE. The full CDR3 is CASQLTWGPYEQYF.

This clone was counted at least ten times. The CDR3 reads CASSRLAGVTDTQYF. CDR3 DNA (partial): TGTGCCAGCAGCAGACTAGCGGGAGTTACAGATACG. The rearrangement joins TRBV11-2 to TRBJ2-3; 12 nucleotides align to TRBD2. The read falls 3 residues short of the CDR3 end, and the missing part is taken from the germline J gene. Losses at the gene ends were 5 bases for V and 3 bases for J; bases not matched to a gene: 3. Germline CDR1 is SGHAT and CDR2 is FQNNGV. The CDR3 sequence is 15 residues long. Full variable domain (remainder filled in from reference TRBV11-2 and TRBJ2-3): EAGVAQSPRYKIIEKRQSVAFWCNPISGHATLYWYQQILGQGPKLLIQFQNNGVVDDSQLPKDRFSAERLKGVDSTLKIQPAKLEDSAVYLCASSRLAGVTDTQYFGPGTRLTVL.

Many counts were recorded for this clone. The read ends 3 residues early relative to the CDR3; the germline J gene fills the gap. The chain employs TRBV11-2 and TRBJ2-2; tentatively, D is TRBD1 (5 bases). The V and J ends lost 4 bases and 4 bases respectively, with 10 bases between them. The CDR3 covers 14 residues. Germline V gene lookup returns CDR1 SGHAT and CDR2 FQNNGV. This chain's CDR3 is CASSSFQGTGELFF. The sequenced CDR3 bases are TGTGCCAGCAGCTCCTTCCAGGGCACCGGGGAG.

This clone has at least ten counts. The DNA ends 3 residues before the CDR3 does, and the rest of the CDR3 is filled in from the germline J gene. The chain joins TRBV19 to TRBJ1-2, with D perhaps matching TRBD1 (6 bases). The CDR3 loop spans 12 amino acids. Germline CDR1 and CDR2: LNHDA and SQIVND (reference sequence). Trimming removed 5 bases at V and 5 bases at J, with 9 bases between. Partial CDR3 DNA: TGTGCCAGTAGTCAGGGGAGGTATGGC. It specifies CASSQGRYG. The whole CDR3 protein is CASSQGRYGYTF.

This clone was recorded at least ten times. CDR3 residues: CSVFEGQGSSGANVLTF. The sequenced part of the CDR3 DNA is TGCAGCGTTTTCGAGGGACAGGGGAGCTCTGGGGCCAACGTC. The V gene is TRBV29-1, the J gene TRBJ2-6; TRBD1 matches at 10 bases. With the read ending 3 residues before the CDR3 end, the germline J gene is used to fill in that end. This CDR3 has 17 amino acids. Per germline, CDR1 SQVTM and CDR2 ANQGSEA. V shed 5 bases and J 0 bases; nucleotides not matched to a gene: 7.

This clone was recorded at least ten times. The read stops 3 residues short of the end of the CDR3; the missing end is completed from the germline J gene. The rearrangement uses TRBV4-2 and TRBJ1-5, with D unresolved. This CDR3 has 16 residues. The germline gives CDR1 LGHNA, CDR2 YNFKEQ. The V end was cut by 4 bases, the J end by 6 bases, with 19 bases between. The covered CDR3 bases are TGTGCCAGCAGCCGCAGCTTATCGGGTGCCGGTCAGCCC. Translated, it gives CASSRSLSGAGQP. From start to end, the CDR3 is CASSRSLSGAGQPQHF.

This clone was observed at least ten times. The read ends 3 residues early relative to the CDR3; the germline J gene fills the gap. The J gene is TRBJ1-1, the V gene TRBV29-1; 7 positions match TRBD1. This CDR3 has 12 amino acids. Germline CDR1 reads SQVTM; CDR2 reads ANQGSEA. Trimming at V came to 5 bases and at J to 6 bases, leaving 6 bases not matched to a gene. The CDR3 here is CSVSDRASEAFF. CDR3 DNA, as far as it was read: TGCAGCGTTAGTGACAGGGCCTCTGAA.

This clone was detected ten times or more. The read terminates 3 residues before the CDR3 end, so the remaining end is supplied by the germline J gene. The V gene is TRBV19, the J gene TRBJ2-2, with a tentative D call TRBD1 (5 bases). Trimming stripped 6 bases from V and 5 bases from J, with 16 bases between. The CDR3 contains 15 residues. Germline-derived CDR1 and CDR2 are LNHDA and SQIVND (reference sequence). The CDR3 here is CASRAGHFLTGELFF. CDR3 DNA, as far as it was read: TGTGCCAGTAGAGCAGGACATTTCTTAACCGGGGAG.

This clone was detected many times. From the germline J gene comes the end of the CDR3, since the read stops 3 residues before it. The J gene is TRBJ2-2, the V gene TRBV7-8; TRBD1 matches at 7 bases. Germline V CDR1 and CDR2: SGHVS, FQNEAQ. The CDR3 consists of 18 residues. Trimming removed 0 bases from V and 7 bases from J; junction bases left unmatched: 14. This CDR3 reads CASSLADAGTGVNGELFF. CDR3 bases read: TGTGCCAGCAGCTTAGCGGATGCCGGTACAGGGGTGAACGGGGAG.

This clone was picked up many times. CDR3 region: CASSLTGNTEAFF. The sequenced CDR3 bases are TGTGCCAGCAGCTTGACGGGTAACACTGAA. The V call is TRBV5-5, the J call TRBJ1-1; D is undetermined. The CDR3 extends 3 residues past the end of the read, so its final part is completed from the germline J gene. Trimming left V 1 base short and J 2 bases short, with 6 bases between. CDR1 and CDR2 from the germline V gene are SGHKS and YYEKEE (reference sequence). The CDR3 spans 13 residues.

This clone was found many times. The observed sequence ends 3 residues before the CDR3 terminus, with the missing tail filled in from the germline J gene. The J gene is TRBJ1-1, the V gene TRBV5-4, with TRBD1 matching over 7 bases. Germline V CDR1 and CDR2: SGHNT, YYREEE (reference sequence). CDR3 size: 12 residues. The sequenced CDR3 bases are TGTGCCAGCAGCTACGGGACAGCCCAA. Translation: CASSYGTAQ. The full CDR3 is CASSYGTAQAFF.

This clone was seen at least ten times. The read ends 3 residues shy of where the CDR3 ends; the end is completed using the germline J gene. This sequence joins TRBV29-1 and TRBJ2-3, with 10 bases fitting TRBD2. V lost 4 bases to trimming and J lost 6 bases; unmatched junction nucleotides: 4. CDR3 length equals 13 residues. The germline V gene has CDR1 SQVTM and CDR2 ANQGSEA. Incomplete CDR3 DNA: TGCAGCGTTGCTAGCGGGAGTCAGGATACG. Encoded protein: CSVASGSQDT. The whole CDR3 sequence is CSVASGSQDTQYF.

This clone was detected only a few times. The read ends 3 residues before the CDR3 terminus; that terminus is restored from the germline J gene. J is TRBJ2-7 and V is TRBV11-3, with 11 nucleotides matching TRBD2. The CDR3 is made up of 14 amino acids. Germline-derived CDR1 and CDR2 are SGHNT and YENEEA. V was pared by 5 bases and J by 4 bases, with 4 bases of the junction left unmatched. CDR3 DNA, as far as it was read: TGTGCCAGCAGCCATGGGACTAGCGGATACGAG. Translation gives CASSHGTSGYE. The complete CDR3 reads CASSHGTSGYEQYF.

This clone was seen ten or more times. With the read ending 3 residues before the CDR3 end, the germline J gene is used to fill in that end. The chain uses TRBV18 and TRBJ2-2; D call uncertain. Trimming shortened V by 3 bases and J by 6 bases, and 5 bases separated the two germline ends. Germline CDR1 reads KGHSH; CDR2 reads LQKENI. The CDR3 extends over 12 amino acids. The CDR3 DNA, read in part, is TGTGCCAGCTCACCTTTAGCCGGGGAG. Its protein is CASSPLAGE. The entire CDR3 protein reads CASSPLAGELFF.

The table lists this clone with many counts. The read falls 3 residues short of the CDR3 end, and the missing part is taken from the germline J gene. The chain recombines TRBV20-1 with TRBJ1-5; D ambiguous. Trimming stripped 3 bases from V and 3 bases from J, with 9 bases between. The CDR3 runs to 13 residues. Germline-derived CDR1 and CDR2 are DFQATT and SNEGSKA (reference sequence). CDR3 DNA, as far as it was read: TGCAGTGCTAGCCCGCAGATCAATCAGCCC. Translated, it gives CSASPQINQP. The full CDR3 reads CSASPQINQPQHF.

At least ten counts were recorded for this clone. At the DNA level, this CDR3 is encoded by other sequences in the same sample as well. Partial CDR3 DNA: TGTGCCAGCTCCCCCCGGGGCTACGAG. This gives the protein CASSPRGYE. The full CDR3 sequence reads CASSPRGYEQYF. The chain joins TRBV18 to TRBJ2-7, with D maybe TRBD2 (5 bases). The read terminates 3 residues ahead of where the CDR3 ends, so the germline J gene completes it. Germline V gene data show CDR1 as KGHSH and CDR2 as LQKENI. The CDR3 has 12 residues. The V end lost 6 bases, the J end lost 3 bases, and 9 bases lay between the germline ends.

This clone has at least ten counts. The DNA ends 3 residues before the CDR3 does, and the rest of the CDR3 is filled in from the germline J gene. The chain employs TRBV19 and TRBJ2-1; 7 bases map to TRBD2. The germline V gene has CDR1 LNHDA and CDR2 SQIVND (reference sequence). The ends lost 3 bases at V and 0 bases at J; junction bases unmatched: 5. The CDR3 loop spans 16 amino acids. CDR3 loop: CASSIYGGSSYNEQFF. The DNA read from the CDR3 is TGTGCCAGTAGTATTTATGGCGGGAGCTCCTACAATGAG.

This clone was picked up many times. The CDR3 end falls 3 residues outside the read, so it is completed with the germline J gene. The V and J genes are TRBV7-2 and TRBJ2-7; D ambiguous. The CDR3 sequence is 11 residues long. The V gene lost 5 bases and the J gene lost 3 bases, with 5 bases spanning the gap. Germline CDR1 is SGHTA and CDR2 is FQGNSA. The CDR3: CASSTYYEQYF. The sequenced part of the CDR3 DNA is TGTGCCAGCAGCACATACTACGAG.

This clone has at least ten counts. The read stops 3 residues short of the end of the CDR3; the missing end is completed from the germline J gene. The chain combines TRBV5-1 with TRBJ2-5; 13 nucleotides match TRBD2. J lost 4 bases, V lost 4 bases, and 7 bases had no gene match. CDR1 and CDR2 (germline): SGHRS, YFSETQ. This CDR3 comprises 16 residues. CDR3 region: CASSTGTSGTGETQYF. The covered CDR3 bases are TGCGCCAGCAGCACCGGGACTAGCGGGACGGGAGAGACC.

This clone showed up many times. Read coverage stops 3 residues before the CDR3 terminus; the germline J gene supplies the remainder. The chain recombines TRBV20-1 with TRBJ2-1, with D perhaps matching TRBD1 (5 bases). CDR1 is DFQATT, CDR2 SNEGSKA, per germline (reference sequence). V gave up 7 bases and J gave up 2 bases, with 12 bases separating them. This CDR3 region has 13 residues. Partial CDR3 DNA: TGCAGTGTCGACAGTGGGCCCTACAATGAG. It is translated as CSVDSGPYNE. The CDR3 as a whole reads CSVDSGPYNEQFF.

This clone was seen many times. The read ends 3 residues shy of where the CDR3 ends; the end is completed using the germline J gene. The V gene is TRBV29-1, the J gene TRBJ1-4, with TRBD1 matching 12 bases. V dropped 5 bases and J dropped 6; count of bases not matched to a gene: 7. Looked up from germline, CDR1 is SQVTM and CDR2 is ANQGSEA. The CDR3 sequence is 15 residues long. The CDR3 here is CSVSRDRGLDEKLFF. CDR3 DNA, as far as it was read: TGCAGCGTTTCCCGGGACAGGGGGCTTGATGAAAAA.

This clone was picked up many times. The read terminates 3 residues ahead of where the CDR3 ends, so the germline J gene completes it. The rearrangement links TRBV5-1 to TRBJ2-7; D is possibly TRBD1 (7 bases). The CDR3 extends over 13 amino acids. Germline assignment: CDR1 SGHRS and CDR2 YFSETQ. Trimming shortened V by 7 bases and J by 5 bases, and 16 bases separated the two germline ends. The sequenced part of the CDR3 DNA is TGCGCCAGCTCTGGGGGGACAGAGGACGAG. This translates into CASSGGTEDE. The whole CDR3 protein is CASSGGTEDEQYF.

This clone was counted many times. The read ends 3 residues early relative to the CDR3; the germline J gene fills the gap. The V gene is TRBV5-1, the J gene TRBJ2-3, with TRBD2 matching 11 bases. Germline-derived CDR1 and CDR2 are SGHRS and YFSETQ. This CDR3 comprises 15 residues. V lost 5 bases to trimming and J lost 3 bases; unmatched junction nucleotides: 5. The CDR3 spells CASSHTSGSTDTQYF. The CDR3 DNA, read in part, is TGCGCCAGCAGTCATACTAGCGGGAGTACAGATACG. The whole variable domain, filled in from reference TRBV5-1 and TRBJ2-3, reads KAGVTQTPRYLIKTRGQQVTLSCSPISGHRSVSWYQQTPGQGLQFLFEYFSETQRNKGNFPGRFSGRQFSNSRSEMNVSTLELGDSALYLCASSHTSGSTDTQYFGPGTRLTVL.

This clone was seen only a few times. The read falls 3 residues short of the CDR3 end, and the missing part is taken from the germline J gene. The chain couples TRBV20-1 to TRBJ1-6; D is unresolved. This CDR3 spans 14 amino acids. Trimming removed 3 bases from V and 2 bases from J, with 8 bases in between. Germline assignment: CDR1 DFQATT and CDR2 SNEGSKA (reference sequence). The covered CDR3 bases are TGCAGTGCTAGTGATGGCACCTATAATTCACCC. Protein sequence: CSASDGTYNSP. The complete CDR3 sequence is CSASDGTYNSPLHF.